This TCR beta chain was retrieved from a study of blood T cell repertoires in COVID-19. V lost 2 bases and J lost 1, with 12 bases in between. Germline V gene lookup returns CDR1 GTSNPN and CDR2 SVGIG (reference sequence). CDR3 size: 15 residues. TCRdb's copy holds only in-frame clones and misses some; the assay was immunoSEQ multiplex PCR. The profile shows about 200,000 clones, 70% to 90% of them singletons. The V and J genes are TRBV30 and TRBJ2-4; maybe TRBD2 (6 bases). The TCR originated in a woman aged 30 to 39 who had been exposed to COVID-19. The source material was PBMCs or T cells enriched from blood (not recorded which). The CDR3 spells CAWSSGVMAKNIQYF. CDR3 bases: TGTGCCTGGAGTTCGGGGGTTATGGCCAAAAACATTCAGTACTTC.